One and the same sample provided the 32 T cell receptor beta chains below, sequenced in a study of T cells in Graves' hyperthyroidism and ophthalmopathy. Researchers took RNA transcripts and amplified the TCR beta CDR3 regions from them. Carried out on the TCR CDR3, a first-round RT-PCR used the HTBI primer set. TCRdb re-called the multiplex PCR reads through MiXCR, storing one row per CDR3 protein. The sample has approximately 300,000 distinct CDR3 sequences, roughly 18% seen once; the top ten hold less than 45%. The sequenced sample consisted of blood. All receptors come from a man aged 50-60 years with Graves' ophthalmopathy.

In its sample, this clonotype was seen many times. The rearrangement uses TRBV28 and TRBJ1-1; no clear D. The CDR3 has 13 residues. Germline CDR1 MDHEN, CDR2 SYDVKM. V lost 6 bases and J lost 3, with 11 bases in between. The CDR3 region has the DNA TGTGCCAGCAGGAAGGGAAGGTACACTGAAGCTTTCTTT. Its protein product is CASRKGRYTEAFF.

This clonotype has only a few counts. The rearrangement uses TRBV28 and TRBJ1-5, with 8 bases fitting TRBD1. Unmatched junction bases numbered 5, after V lost 5 bases and J lost 2 bases. The germline V gene encodes CDR1 MDHEN and CDR2 SYDVKM. The CDR3 runs to 15 residues. In DNA form, the CDR3 reads TGTGCCAGCAGTCAGGCAGGGGGCGGCAATCAGCCCCAGCATTTT. Amino acids: CASSQAGGGNQPQHF.

The rearrangement links TRBV5-6 to TRBJ2-6; TRBD1 matches at 7 bases. The germline V gene has CDR1 SGHDT and CDR2 YYEEEE. V shed 2 bases and J 2 bases; nucleotides not matched to a gene: 7. CDR3 length: 17 residues. CDR3 amino acids: CASSFGTGVAGANVLTF. CDR3 DNA sequence: TGTGCCAGCAGCTTCGGAACAGGGGTAGCTGGGGCCAACGTCCTGACTTTC. Variable domain in full (rest from reference TRBV5-6 and TRBJ2-6): DAGVTQSPTHLIKTRGQQVTLRCSPKSGHDTVSWYQQALGQGPQFIFQYYEEEERQRGNFPDRFSGHQFPNYSSELNVNALLLGDSALYLCASSFGTGVAGANVLTFGAGSRLTVL.

This clonotype was recorded many times. The rearrangement joins TRBV12-3 or TRBV12-4 to TRBJ1-5, with D perhaps matching TRBD1 (6 bases). The V end was cut by 1 base, the J end by 0 bases, with 10 bases between. This CDR3 is built from 16 residues. CDR3 sequence reads: CASSLDQGNSNQPQHF. The DNA of the CDR3 is TGTGCCAGCAGTTTAGATCAGGGGAATAGCAATCAGCCCCAGCATTTT.

The rearrangement links TRBV19 to TRBJ1-5; possible D gene TRBD1, 6 bases. V lost 7 bases and J lost 7, with 20 bases in between. The V gene's germline CDR1 is LNHDA and CDR2 SQIVND (reference sequence). This CDR3 has 15 residues. The CDR3 DNA follows: TGTGCCAGTACTATCGGTGTGGGGGCGGGGCAGCCCCAGCATTTT. Protein sequence: CASTIGVGAGQPQHF.

This clonotype has at least ten counts. V and J are TRBV6-1 and TRBJ1-6; no reliable D call. Per germline, CDR1 MNHNS and CDR2 SASEGT. The CDR3 extends over 16 amino acids. Trimming shortened V by 5 bases and J by 4 bases, and 15 bases separated the two germline ends. DNA for the CDR3: TGTGCCAGCAGTACGACCGACCGAATTTATAATTCACCCCTCCACTTT. It translates to CASSTTDRIYNSPLHF.

V and J are TRBV7-2 and TRBJ2-1, with 10 positions matching TRBD1. This CDR3 region has 15 residues. CDR1 and CDR2 (germline): SGHTA, FQGNSA. V was pared by 3 bases and J by 8 bases, with 7 bases of the junction left unmatched. CDR3 region: CASSFGQGVGDEQFF. In nucleotides, the CDR3 is TGTGCCAGCAGCTTCGGACAGGGGGTGGGGGATGAGCAGTTCTTC.

The chain is built from TRBV4-1 and TRBJ2-1, with D perhaps TRBD1 (6 bases). The germline V gene encodes CDR1 MGHRA and CDR2 YSYEKL. Deletions cut 5 bases from V and 2 bases from J, with 13 bases between. The CDR3 has 15 amino acids. The CDR3 reads CASSSTGSPYNEQFF. CDR3 nucleotides: TGCGCCAGCAGCTCTACAGGGAGTCCCTACAATGAGCAGTTCTTC.

This clonotype was recorded many times. The chain joins TRBV3-1 to TRBJ2-7; D not resolved. V gave up 0 bases and J gave up 12 bases, with 12 bases separating them. The CDR3 runs 12 residues. Germline lookup yields CDR1 LGHDT and CDR2 YNNKEL (reference sequence). The CDR3 region is CASSQDPPVLYF. The DNA for the CDR3 is TGTGCCAGCAGCCAAGATCCCCCGGTGCTGTACTTC.

This clonotype was counted many times. The gene calls are TRBV5-1 and TRBJ2-5, with D possibly matching TRBD2 (6 bases). This CDR3 is built from 14 residues. Trimming shortened V by 1 base and J by 2 bases, and 9 bases separated the two germline ends. Germline lookup yields CDR1 SGHRS and CDR2 YFSETQ. The CDR3 DNA sequence: TGCGCCAGCAGCTTGTTCGGGGGACAAGAGACCCAGTACTTC. This encodes CASSLFGGQETQYF.

Many counts were recorded for this clonotype. The chain recombines TRBV7-2 with TRBJ1-5; tentative D call: TRBD1 (5 bases). The CDR3 consists of 15 residues. Germline V gives CDR1 SGHTA, CDR2 FQGNSA. V was shortened by 5 bases and J by 2 bases, with 13 bases between the two germline ends. CDR3 in amino acids: CASSLMGGGNQPQHF. The DNA for the CDR3 is TGTGCCAGCAGCCTAATGGGAGGGGGCAATCAGCCCCAGCATTTT.

The chain employs TRBV2 and TRBJ1-1, with D possibly being TRBD1 (5 bases). The CDR3 loop spans 12 amino acids. Germline CDR1 reads SNHLY; CDR2 reads FYNNEI. V gave up 6 bases and J gave up 4 bases, with 9 bases separating them. For the CDR3, the DNA is TGTGCCAGCAGAAACAGGTTCACTGAAGCTTTCTTT. Its protein is CASRNRFTEAFF.

The genes are TRBV14 and TRBJ2-2; a possible D gene is TRBD1 (5 bases). Germline CDR1 reads SGHDN; CDR2 reads FVKESK. V lost 4 bases and J 6 bases, leaving 12 bases between the germline ends. This CDR3 spans 14 amino acids. The CDR3: CASSPKGDPGELFF. The CDR3 region has the DNA TGTGCCAGCAGCCCTAAAGGGGATCCCGGGGAGCTGTTTTTT.

This clonotype was found a few times. The chain carries TRBV13 and TRBJ2-2; no clear D gene. V gave up 7 bases and J gave up 6 bases, with 12 bases separating them. Germline-derived CDR1 and CDR2 are PRHDT and FYEKMQ (reference sequence). This CDR3 region has 13 residues. The CDR3 DNA reads as TGTGCCAGCACCACACGTGGTTCCGGGGAGCTGTTTTTT. Protein: CASTTRGSGELFF.

This sequence joins TRBV28 and TRBJ1-1, with D maybe TRBD1 (6 bases). This CDR3 comprises 15 residues. Germline-derived CDR1 and CDR2 are MDHEN and SYDVKM. The V end was cut by 7 bases, the J end by 4 bases, with 19 bases between. The CDR3, as DNA: TGTGCCAGCAAGGGGGGCACGACCAGGGTCACTGAAGCTTTCTTT. This sequence encodes CASKGGTTRVTEAFF. The whole variable domain, remainder taken from reference TRBV28 and TRBJ1-1, is DVKVTQSSRYLVKRTGEKVFLECVQDMDHENMFWYRQDPGLGLRLIYFSYDVKMKEKGDIPEGYSVSREKKERFSLILESASTNQTSMYLCASKGGTTRVTEAFFGQGTRLTVV.

Note on this clonotype: A read error is likely, as this CDR3 ends without the conserved phenylalanine or tryptophan. V is TRBV5-5 and J is TRBJ1-1, with TRBD1 matching 7 bases. The CDR3 has 14 amino acids. V shed 5 bases, J shed 2 bases, and the junction held 6 bases outside the gene matches. The V gene's germline CDR1 is SGHKS and CDR2 YYEKEE (reference sequence). In DNA form, the CDR3 reads TGTGCCAGCAGATTCGACAGGGCAAACACTGAAGCTTTCCTT. It codes for CASRFDRANTEAFL.

The table lists this clonotype with many counts. The V and J genes are TRBV5-1 and TRBJ2-1, with 13 bases that match TRBD2. V lost 4 bases to trimming and J lost 1 base; unmatched junction nucleotides: 8. Germline values: CDR1 SGHRS, CDR2 YFSETQ. The CDR3 spans 18 residues. The CDR3 DNA follows: TGCGCCAGCAGCCCCGGACTAGCGGGAGAGGTATCCTACAATGAGCAGTTCTTC. Amino acids: CASSPGLAGEVSYNEQFF.

This clonotype has at least ten counts. The rearrangement uses TRBV28 and TRBJ1-6; 7 positions match TRBD1. CDR1 MDHEN and CDR2 SYDVKM come from the germline V gene. This CDR3 is built from 15 residues. The trim removed 7 bases at V and 9 bases at J, leaving 12 bases unmatched. The CDR3 is CASKKLQGSFSPLHF. CDR3 DNA: TGTGCCAGCAAGAAACTACAGGGGAGTTTTTCACCCCTCCACTTT.

In its sample, this clonotype was seen once. This may be a read error, as it is one base from a much larger clone. Here the CDR3 reads CASSLGSRPYNKQFF. Here the CDR3 DNA reads TGTGCCAGCAGCTTAGGATCTCGGCCCTACAATAAGCAGTTCTTC. The chain recombines TRBV7-9 with TRBJ2-1; D not certain. Per germline, CDR1 SEHNR and CDR2 FQNEAQ (reference sequence). CDR3 length: 15 amino acids.

This clonotype was detected a few times. The junction differs from germline at one of its ends, possibly a read error. The chain combines TRBV7-7 with TRBJ2-2; 8 bases match TRBD2. Germline lookup yields CDR1 SSHAT and CDR2 FNYEAQ (reference sequence). The CDR3 runs to 15 residues. CDR3: CASSGSGPNTGELFF. The CDR3 DNA reads TGTGCTAGCAGCGGGAGCGGTCCGAACACCGGGGAGCTGTTTTTT.

Concerning this clonotype itself: This clone may be a read error of a much larger clone one base away. J is TRBJ2-7 and V is TRBV20-1, with D hard to call. Germline V gene lookup returns CDR1 DFQATT and CDR2 SNEGSKA (reference sequence). The CDR3 consists of 12 residues. CDR3 sequence reads: CSVATDLYEQCF. DNA of the CDR3: TGCAGTGTCGCGACGGATCTCTACGAGCAGTGCTTC.

This clonotype was detected many times. V gene TRBV12-3 or TRBV12-4 combines with J gene TRBJ2-5; a weak D match, TRBD1 (6 bases). Trimming took off 8 bases at V and 5 bases at J, with 12 bases between the two ends. The CDR3 totals 12 residues. In nucleotides, the CDR3 is TGTGCCAGCCGACAGGCCGGGGAGACCCAGTACTTC. Amino acid sequence: CASRQAGETQYF.

This chain links TRBV7-9 with TRBJ1-2; D might be TRBD1 (5 bases). The CDR3 consists of 15 residues. Germline-derived CDR1 and CDR2 are SEHNR and FQNEAQ (reference sequence). V was cut by 1 base and J by 8 bases, with 17 bases left in between. In DNA, the CDR3 is TGTGCCAGCAGCTTAGGACAGTGGGGAGCTAGAGGCTACACCTTC. Translated: CASSLGQWGARGYTF. The full variable domain, its missing parts supplied by reference TRBV7-9 and TRBJ1-2, is DTGVSQNPRHKITKRGQNVTFRCDPISEHNRLYWYRQTLGQGPEFLTYFQNEAQLEKSRLLSDRFSAERPKGSFSTLEIQRTEQGDSAMYLCASSLGQWGARGYTFGSGTRLTVV.

This clonotype was recorded a few times. The chain joins TRBV6-5 to TRBJ1-2; D unresolved. Germline values: CDR1 MNHEY, CDR2 SVGAGI. This CDR3 is 16 amino acids long. V lost 2 bases, J lost 5 bases, and 18 bases lay in between. CDR3 in DNA: TGTGCCAGCAGTTACACCCAGACAATCCCTCTATATGGCTACACCTTC. It codes for CASSYTQTIPLYGYTF.

This clonotype showed up many times. The chain is built from TRBV6-2 or TRBV6-3 and TRBJ1-4; 9 positions agree with TRBD1. This CDR3 spans 14 amino acids. V shed 5 bases and J 6 bases; nucleotides not matched to a gene: 4. From germline, CDR1 is MNHEY and CDR2 SVGEGT. The CDR3 loop is CASSTRDRDEKLFF. CDR3 nucleotides: TGTGCCAGCAGTACCCGGGACAGGGATGAAAAACTGTTTTTT.

This chain uses TRBV7-9 with TRBJ2-1, with D possibly TRBD2 on 5 matching bases. V was shortened by 5 bases and J by 5 bases, with 16 bases between the two germline ends. The length of the CDR3 is 15 residues. CDR1 and CDR2 (germline): SEHNR, FQNEAQ (reference sequence). The CDR3 bases are TGTGCCAGCAGCCCCTCGGGCGGGTTGGACAATGAGCAGTTCTTC. Translating gives CASSPSGGLDNEQFF.

This clonotype was seen ten or more times. The chain is built from TRBV30 and TRBJ1-1; D possibly corresponds to TRBD1 (5 bases). Germline CDR1 and CDR2: GTSNPN and SVGIG (reference sequence). This CDR3 has 15 amino acids. V lost 0 bases, J lost 1 base, and 12 bases lay in between. CDR3 sequence: CAWSVWGLENTEAFF. The CDR3 DNA reads TGTGCCTGGAGTGTTTGGGGCCTTGAGAACACTGAAGCTTTCTTT.

The V gene is TRBV28, the J gene TRBJ1-2; D might be TRBD1 (5 bases). CDR3 length equals 12 residues. Germline assignment: CDR1 MDHEN and CDR2 SYDVKM. Between the trimmed V and J ends, which lost 7 bases and 6 bases, there was a span of 12 bases. The CDR3 protein is CASTYEGDGYTF. Here the CDR3 DNA reads TGTGCCAGCACCTATGAAGGGGATGGCTACACCTTC.

V usage is TRBV18 and J usage is TRBJ2-1; D gene unclear. This CDR3 spans 14 amino acids. Trimming cost V 2 bases and J 4 bases, with 9 bases left between them. The germline gives CDR1 KGHSH, CDR2 LQKENI. DNA of the CDR3: TGTGCCAGCTCACCAGATAGATCATACAATGAGCAGTTCTTC. It specifies CASSPDRSYNEQFF.

This clonotype was seen many times. The CDR3 nucleotides are TGCAGTGCTAGGGAGGTCACAGGTCATCAAGAGACCCAGTACTTC. As protein: CSAREVTGHQETQYF. The gene calls are TRBV20-1 and TRBJ2-5, with D perhaps assigned TRBD1 or TRBD2 (5 bases each). Germline CDR1 DFQATT, CDR2 SNEGSKA (reference sequence). The CDR3 consists of 15 residues. V was shortened by 3 bases and J by 2 bases, with 16 bases between the two germline ends.

The rearrangement links TRBV7-9 to TRBJ2-1; TRBD2 matches 8 bases. V dropped 5 bases and J dropped 0; count of bases not matched to a gene: 9. Per the germline V gene, CDR1 is SEHNR and CDR2 is FQNEAQ (reference sequence). The length of the CDR3 is 17 residues. This chain's CDR3 is CASSPGGVSSSYNEQFF. The CDR3 coding sequence is TGTGCCAGCAGCCCCGGGGGGGTATCTAGCTCCTACAATGAGCAGTTCTTC.

Regarding this clonotype: A clone one base away is much larger, so this may be a read error. The J gene is TRBJ2-5, the V gene TRBV6-5, with 9 bases lining up with TRBD2. Germline CDR1 is MNHEY and CDR2 is SVGAGI. This CDR3 spans 16 amino acids. DNA of the CDR3: TGTGTCAGCAGTTACTCGTCGGCTAGCGGGAATCAGACCCAGTACTTC. It specifies CVSSYSSASGNQTQYF.